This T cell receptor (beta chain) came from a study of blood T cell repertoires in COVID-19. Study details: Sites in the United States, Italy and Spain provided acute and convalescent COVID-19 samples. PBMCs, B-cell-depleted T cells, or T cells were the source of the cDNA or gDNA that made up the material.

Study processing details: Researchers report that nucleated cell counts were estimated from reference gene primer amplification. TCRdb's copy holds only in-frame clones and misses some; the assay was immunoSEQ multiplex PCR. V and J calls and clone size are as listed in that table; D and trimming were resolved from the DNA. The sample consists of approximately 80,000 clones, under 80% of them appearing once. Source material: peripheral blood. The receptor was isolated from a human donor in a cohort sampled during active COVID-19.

In nucleotides, the CDR3 is TGTGCCAGCAGCCCGGGACAGAATAATTCACCCCTCCACTTT. This sequence encodes CASSPGQNNSPLHF. J is TRBJ1-6 and V is TRBV7-2; 7 bases line up with TRBD1. This CDR3 region has 14 residues. V trimming: 5 bases; J trimming: 5 bases; junction bases outside the gene matches: 3. The germline V gene has CDR1 SGHTA and CDR2 FQGNSA.